A single sample gave rise to the 14 T cell receptor beta chains below, sequenced in a study of shared clonotypes between healthy human individuals. Only in-frame clones appear in the TCRdb table, and some are missing; sequencing was by immunoSEQ multiplex PCR. This sample has 110,000 or so clones, with about 67% found just once. The sequencing sample was made of memory CD8+ T cells sorted from blood. Subset noted: CD45RO+ cells pooled with CCR7-negative TemRA cells. The receptors originated from a woman in her 30s in good health.

To note about this clone: Germline is not matched at one junction end, which may reflect a read error. The chain carries TRBV14 and TRBJ2-2; either TRBD1 or TRBD2 may fit D (5 bases each). This CDR3 contains 13 residues. The germline gives CDR1 SGHDN, CDR2 FVKESK. This CDR3 reads CASSQGLFRDLFF. The DNA of the CDR3 is TGTGCCAGCAGCCAAGGACTATTCAGGGATCTGTTTTTT. The full variable domain, with the rest looked up from reference TRBV14 and TRBJ2-2, is EAGVTQFPSHSVIEKGQTVTLRCDPISGHDNLYWYRRVMGKEIKFLLHFVKESKQDESGMPNNRFLAERTGGTYSTLKVQPAELEDSGVYFCASSQGLFRDLFFGEGSRLTVL.

This clone has only one observation. This chain uses TRBV19 with TRBJ1-2, with D possibly matching TRBD1 (6 bases). CDR1 and CDR2 (germline): LNHDA, SQIVND (reference sequence). This CDR3 has 15 amino acids. The V end was cut by 5 bases, the J end by 4 bases, with 17 bases between. CDR3 loop: CASSAYSGDIYGYTF. The CDR3 nucleotides are TGTGCCAGTAGTGCGTATAGTGGGGACATCTATGGCTACACCTTC.

This clone was seen only a few times. The J gene is TRBJ1-4, the V gene TRBV6-5, with D hard to call. This CDR3 has 15 residues. V was trimmed by 0 bases and J by 8 bases, leaving 13 bases between them. CDR1 and CDR2 from the germline V gene are MNHEY and SVGAGI. The CDR3 loop is CASSYSGPEGEKLFF. DNA of the CDR3: TGTGCCAGCAGTTACTCTGGACCGGAGGGCGAAAAACTGTTTTTT.

The chain carries TRBV18 and TRBJ2-2, with D perhaps given as TRBD1 or TRBD2 (5 bases each). This CDR3 contains 17 residues. Per germline, CDR1 KGHSH and CDR2 LQKENI. V gave up 6 bases and J gave up 3 bases, with 20 bases separating them. In DNA form, the CDR3 reads TGTGCCAGCTCGACCAGGGAGCTCGAAGGCTACACCGGGGAGCTGTTTTTT. Translated: CASSTRELEGYTGELFF.

This chain joins TRBV29-1 and TRBJ1-3; D is possibly TRBD1 (6 bases). This CDR3 has 15 residues. Germline V gene sequence: CDR1 SQVTM, CDR2 ANQGSEA. Trimming stripped 1 base from V and 3 bases from J, with 13 bases between. The CDR3 loop is CSVEGAGAYGNTIYF. In nucleotides, the CDR3 is TGCAGCGTTGAAGGGGCAGGGGCTTATGGAAACACCATATATTTT.

The CDR3 sequence: CASRLSAYLSDEQYF. DNA of the CDR3: TGCGCCAGCAGACTCTCGGCCTACCTAAGCGACGAGCAGTACTTC. The gene calls are TRBV4-1 and TRBJ2-7; no reliable D call. Germline loops: CDR1 MGHRA, CDR2 YSYEKL. The CDR3 runs to 15 residues. Between the trimmed V and J ends, which lost 6 bases and 5 bases, there was a span of 20 bases.

The chain recombines TRBV30 with TRBJ2-1; D call uncertain. V was clipped by 5 bases and J by 5 bases, with 13 bases between them. This CDR3 spans 13 amino acids. CDR1 and CDR2 from the germline V gene are GTSNPN and SVGIG (reference sequence). CDR3 sequence reads: CAWSPDVNNEQFF. The DNA for the CDR3 is TGTGCCTGGTCGCCGGACGTTAACAATGAGCAGTTCTTC.

This clone was counted between two and nine times. In DNA, the CDR3 is TGTGCCTGGAGTGTTAGAGGGGCCGACACCGGGGAGCTGTTTTTT. Amino acid sequence: CAWSVRGADTGELFF. This chain connects TRBV30 to TRBJ2-2; perhaps D is TRBD1 or TRBD2 (5 bases each). Germline CDR1 GTSNPN, CDR2 SVGIG (reference sequence). V was clipped by 0 bases and J by 3 bases, with 11 bases between them. The CDR3 loop spans 15 amino acids. The full variable domain, with the rest looked up from reference TRBV30 and TRBJ2-2, is SQTIHQWPATLVQPVGSPLSLECTVEGTSNPNLYWYRQAAGRGLQLLFYSVGIGQISSEVPQNLSASRPQDRQFILSSKKLLLSDSGFYLCAWSVRGADTGELFFGEGSRLTVL.

Comments on this clone: One end of the junction fails to match germline, which may point to a read error. This sequence joins TRBV11-2 and TRBJ2-7, with 9 bases that match TRBD1. CDR1 SGHAT and CDR2 FQNNGV come from the germline V gene. The length of the CDR3 is 15 residues. CDR3 sequence (DNA): TGCGCCAGCAGCCTTATAGGGACAGGGAACTACGAGCAGTACTTC. Its translation is CASSLIGTGNYEQYF.

The genes are TRBV5-6 and TRBJ2-7; D call uncertain. This CDR3 region has 12 residues. Germline assignment: CDR1 SGHDT and CDR2 YYEEEE. Trimming removed 4 bases from V and 3 bases from J, with 8 bases in between. CDR3 protein: CASSLKDYEQYF. The CDR3 nucleotides read TGTGCCAGCAGCCTAAAAGACTACGAGCAGTACTTC. The entire variable domain, with the rest obtained from reference TRBV5-6 and TRBJ2-7, is as follows: DAGVTQSPTHLIKTRGQQVTLRCSPKSGHDTVSWYQQALGQGPQFIFQYYEEEERQRGNFPDRFSGHQFPNYSSELNVNALLLGDSALYLCASSLKDYEQYFGPGTRLTVT.

This clone was recorded a few times. V gene TRBV11-2 combines with J gene TRBJ1-5; D is possibly TRBD1 (5 bases). Per the germline V gene, CDR1 is SGHAT and CDR2 is FQNNGV. CDR3 length: 15 residues. The germline V and J ends were trimmed by 3 bases and 2 bases, with 11 bases remaining between them. The CDR3 DNA is TGTGCCAGCAGCTTGGGGGAAGTTGGCAATCAGCCCCAGCATTTT. This sequence encodes CASSLGEVGNQPQHF.

The V and J genes are TRBV29-1 and TRBJ2-1; 7 nucleotides line up with TRBD1. CDR1 SQVTM and CDR2 ANQGSEA come from the germline V gene. J lost 6 bases, V lost 4 bases, and 12 bases had no gene match. The CDR3 spans 15 residues. CDR3 nucleotide sequence: TGCAGCGTTGTCTTTCCCAAGGGGGCTTTCAATGAGCAGTTCTTC. Translation gives CSVVFPKGAFNEQFF.

This clone has only one observation. The DNA of the CDR3 is TGTGCCAGCAGCGTGGGATGGGGGCTCAGTGGCTACACCTTC. Amino acids: CASSVGWGLSGYTF. The rearrangement links TRBV9 to TRBJ1-2, with D perhaps TRBD1 (6 bases). The V and J ends lost 2 bases and 7 bases respectively, with 15 bases between them. CDR1 SGDLS and CDR2 YYNGEE come from the germline V gene. This CDR3 has 14 residues.

This clone has more than one count but fewer than ten. The chain has TRBV2 and TRBJ2-1; 8 nucleotides align to TRBD2. V gave up 4 bases and J gave up 7 bases; unmatched junction bases: 21. CDR1 is SNHLY and CDR2 is FYNNEI in the germline V gene. This CDR3 has 19 amino acids. The CDR3, as DNA: TGTGCCAGCAGTGGACGGATGGGGAGAGCGGGAGAAACGGGGAATGAGCAGTTCTTC. Protein sequence: CASSGRMGRAGETGNEQFF. The whole variable domain, filled in from reference TRBV2 and TRBJ2-1, reads EPEVTQTPSHQVTQMGQEVILRCVPISNHLYFYWYRQILGQKVEFLVSFYNNEISEKSEIFDDQFSVERPDGSNFTLKIRSTKLEDSAMYFCASSGRMGRAGETGNEQFFGPGTRLTVL.